The rows below give T cell receptor beta chains drawn from one sample of a study of blood T cell repertoires in COVID-19. Libraries were prepared by immunoSEQ multiplex PCR; TCRdb keeps only in-frame clonotypes and omits some of them. Of roughly 190,000 clones listed, around 80% are singletons. Source material: peripheral blood. The receptors shown here come from a woman between 65 and 79 years old with COVID-19, enrolled during active disease. Each CDR3 is given with its conserved first and last residue. D genes are given only for firm matches. Clone size, where shown, is once, few, many, or a class for clones that have expanded.

abundance: NA
v_gene: TRBV10-2
j_gene: TRBJ1-2
d_gene: NA
CDR3nt: TGCGCCAGCAACCCGGGTGTAAACTATGGCTACACCTTC
CDR3aa: CASNPGVNYGYTF

abundance: NA
v_gene: TRBV5-8
j_gene: TRBJ2-2
d_gene: NA
CDR3nt: TGTGCCAGCAGCTTGGAGAGGGCGGTAGGCACCGGGGAGCTGTTTTTT
CDR3aa: CASSLERAVGTGELFF

abundance: NA
v_gene: TRBV28
j_gene: TRBJ1-2
d_gene: TRBD1
CDR3nt: TGTGCCAGCAGGGGAGACAGGGGGGAATATGGCTACACCTTC
CDR3aa: CASRGDRGEYGYTF

abundance: NA
v_gene: TRBV5-1
j_gene: TRBJ1-2
d_gene: NA
CDR3nt: TGCGCCAGCAGCTTGAATCCGGGATTGAACGGCTACACCTTC
CDR3aa: CASSLNPGLNGYTF

abundance: NA
v_gene: TRBV6-2/TRBV6-3
j_gene: TRBJ1-1
d_gene: TRBD1
CDR3nt: TGTGCCAGCAGTTACTCGAGCGGGACAGGGACTATGAACACTGAAGCTTTCTTT
CDR3aa: CASSYSSGTGTMNTEAFF

abundance: NA
v_gene: TRBV11-3
j_gene: TRBJ2-3
d_gene: TRBD1
CDR3nt: TGTGCCAGCAGCTTAGAGGGGACAGGGGCGGGAACAGATACGCAGTATTTT
CDR3aa: CASSLEGTGAGTDTQYF

abundance: NA
v_gene: TRBV30
j_gene: TRBJ1-2
d_gene: TRBD1
CDR3nt: TGTGCCTGGACCAAGGGGGACAGGGTAGGGTATGGCTACACCTTC
CDR3aa: CAWTKGDRVGYGYTF

abundance: NA
v_gene: TRBV6-5
j_gene: TRBJ1-4
d_gene: TRBD1
CDR3nt: TGTGCCAGCAGCCCCGGGACAGGGGATGAAAAACTGTTTTTT
CDR3aa: CASSPGTGDEKLFF

abundance: once
v_gene: TRBV5-1
j_gene: TRBJ2-1
d_gene: NA
CDR3nt: TGCGCCAGCAGCTTGTTACTTGAAGGGGGCAATGAGCAGTTCTTC
CDR3aa: CASSLLLEGGNEQFF

abundance: few
v_gene: TRBV6-4
j_gene: TRBJ1-6
d_gene: NA
CDR3nt: TGTGCCAGCAGTGACGGACAGAATAATTCACCCCTCCACTTT
CDR3aa: CASSDGQNNSPLHF

abundance: NA
v_gene: TRBV30
j_gene: TRBJ1-5
d_gene: TRBD1
CDR3nt: TGTGCCTGGGGACAGGCTGGGGATCAGCCCCAGCATTTT
CDR3aa: CAWGQAGDQPQHF

abundance: few
v_gene: TRBV18
j_gene: TRBJ1-5
d_gene: NA
CDR3nt: TGTGCCAGCTCACCGGACGGGGAGAATCAGCCCCAGCATTTT
CDR3aa: CASSPDGENQPQHF

abundance: once
v_gene: TRBV29-1
j_gene: TRBJ1-1
d_gene: NA
CDR3nt: TGCAGCGCCGATCGGGGCACTGAAGCTTTCTTT
CDR3aa: CSADRGTEAFF

abundance: NA
v_gene: TRBV6-5
j_gene: TRBJ1-1
d_gene: NA
CDR3nt: TGTGCCAGCAGAACGGGAGCTGAAGCTTTCTTT
CDR3aa: CASRTGAEAFF

abundance: NA
v_gene: TRBV28
j_gene: TRBJ2-7
d_gene: TRBD2
CDR3nt: TGTGCCAGCAGGTCCCAGGTGGCGGGAGGTGGATACGAGCAGTACTTC
CDR3aa: CASRSQVAGGGYEQYF

abundance: once
v_gene: TRBV7-7
j_gene: TRBJ2-1
d_gene: NA
CDR3nt: TGTGCTAGCAGCTTAGCCCCAGCGGAGGAGCAGTTCTTC
CDR3aa: CASSLAPAEEQFF

abundance: NA
v_gene: TRBV6-2/TRBV6-3
j_gene: TRBJ1-1
d_gene: NA
CDR3nt: TGTGCCAGCAGTTACCAGAGCGGAGGGGTTGACACTGAAGCTTTCTTT
CDR3aa: CASSYQSGGVDTEAFF

abundance: NA
v_gene: TRBV19
j_gene: TRBJ1-1
d_gene: TRBD1
CDR3nt: TGTGCCAGTAGTTGGACAGGGGCGAACACTGAAGCTTTCTTT
CDR3aa: CASSWTGANTEAFF

abundance: NA
v_gene: TRBV18
j_gene: TRBJ1-4
d_gene: NA
CDR3nt: TGTGCCAGCTCACCCCTTACAGTTAATGAAAAACTGTTTTTT
CDR3aa: CASSPLTVNEKLFF

abundance: few
v_gene: TRBV5-6
j_gene: TRBJ2-3
d_gene: TRBD2
CDR3nt: TGTGCCAGCAGTCATTCCCAGCGGGAGACGGGGTATTTT
CDR3aa: CASSHSQRETGYF

abundance: NA
v_gene: TRBV12-3/TRBV12-4
j_gene: TRBJ1-2
d_gene: NA
CDR3nt: TGTGCCAGCAGTTTTGGAGGATACTATGGCTACACCTTC
CDR3aa: CASSFGGYYGYTF

abundance: NA
v_gene: TRBV4-1
j_gene: TRBJ1-5
d_gene: NA
CDR3nt: TGCGCCAGCAGCCCCGGAGAGGGAGGCTTACGGCAGCCCCAGCATTTT
CDR3aa: CASSPGEGGLRQPQHF

abundance: NA
v_gene: TRBV6-4
j_gene: TRBJ2-4
d_gene: TRBD1
CDR3nt: TGTGCCAGCAGCCGGGACAGGGATGACATTCAGTACTTC
CDR3aa: CASSRDRDDIQYF

abundance: NA
v_gene: TRBV19
j_gene: TRBJ1-5
d_gene: NA
CDR3nt: TGTGCCAGTAGTATTGTCGGGGGCAATCAGCCCCAGCATTTT
CDR3aa: CASSIVGGNQPQHF

abundance: NA
v_gene: TRBV7-2
j_gene: TRBJ2-1
d_gene: NA
CDR3nt: TGTGCCAGCAGCTCGGACAGCTCCTACAATGAGCAGTTCTTC
CDR3aa: CASSSDSSYNEQFF

abundance: NA
v_gene: TRBV3-1/TRBV3-2
j_gene: TRBJ2-7
d_gene: TRBD1
CDR3nt: TGTGCCAGCAGCTACCCCCCCGGGACAGCCTACTACGAGCAGTACTTC
CDR3aa: CASSYPPGTAYYEQYF

abundance: NA
v_gene: TRBV10-3
j_gene: TRBJ2-2
d_gene: TRBD2
CDR3nt: TGTGCCATCAGTGATCACAGGAGGAGGGAGGGCCTTAGTTCGAACACCGGGGAGCTGTTTTTT
CDR3aa: CAISDHRRREGLSSNTGELFF

abundance: NA
v_gene: TRBV10-2
j_gene: TRBJ1-5
d_gene: NA
CDR3nt: TGCGCCAGCACTCAGGGGAGCAATCAGCCCCAGCATTTT
CDR3aa: CASTQGSNQPQHF

abundance: NA
v_gene: TRBV5-1
j_gene: TRBJ1-4
d_gene: TRBD1
CDR3nt: TGCGCCAGCAGCTTGGAGGGGGCCTCTAATGAAAAACTGTTTTTT
CDR3aa: CASSLEGASNEKLFF

abundance: NA
v_gene: TRBV5-6
j_gene: TRBJ1-5
d_gene: NA
CDR3nt: TGTGCCAGCAGTGGAGGGGGCAATCAGCCCCAGCATTTT
CDR3aa: CASSGGGNQPQHF

abundance: NA
v_gene: TRBV19
j_gene: TRBJ2-2
d_gene: TRBD1
CDR3nt: TGTGCCAGTAGACGGGACAGGGTCGGCACCGGGGAGCTGTTTTTT
CDR3aa: CASRRDRVGTGELFF

abundance: NA
v_gene: TRBV27
j_gene: TRBJ1-4
d_gene: NA
CDR3nt: TGTGCCAGCAGTTTAGGACAGCGAAAAGAAAAACTGTTTTTT
CDR3aa: CASSLGQRKEKLFF

abundance: once
v_gene: TRBV18
j_gene: TRBJ2-6
d_gene: NA
CDR3nt: TGTGCCAGCTCACCAAGGGACACCGCAGGAGGCGCTGGGGCCAACGTCCTGACTTTC
CDR3aa: CASSPRDTAGGAGANVLTF

abundance: once
v_gene: TRBV7-8
j_gene: TRBJ1-6
d_gene: TRBD1
CDR3nt: TGTGCCAGCAGCGACCCCGGACAGGGAAATTCACCCCTCCACTTT
CDR3aa: CASSDPGQGNSPLHF

abundance: NA
v_gene: TRBV27
j_gene: TRBJ2-3
d_gene: TRBD2
CDR3nt: TGTGCCAGCACGACCCGGACTAGCGGGGAGAATACGCAGTATTTT
CDR3aa: CASTTRTSGENTQYF

abundance: NA
v_gene: TRBV7-2
j_gene: TRBJ2-3
d_gene: TRBD1
CDR3nt: TGTGCCAGCAGCTCCCTGGGACAGGGGGCAGATACGCAGTATTTT
CDR3aa: CASSSLGQGADTQYF

abundance: NA
v_gene: TRBV18
j_gene: TRBJ2-2
d_gene: NA
CDR3nt: TGTGCCAGCTCACCGCAGGGGAAGGCCGGGGAGCTGTTTTTT
CDR3aa: CASSPQGKAGELFF

abundance: NA
v_gene: TRBV11-3
j_gene: TRBJ2-1
d_gene: NA
CDR3nt: TGTGCCAGCAGCAGCGAATCGGGCAATGAGCAGTTCTTC
CDR3aa: CASSSESGNEQFF

abundance: NA
v_gene: TRBV19
j_gene: TRBJ1-1
d_gene: NA
CDR3nt: TGTGCCAGTAGTCCCCACAGGCCCAGGGCTCTACCTTTCTTT
CDR3aa: CASSPHRPRALPFF

abundance: NA
v_gene: TRBV27
j_gene: TRBJ1-6
d_gene: NA
CDR3nt: TGTGCCAGCAGTTCCGTCTCGAATTCACCCCTCCACTTT
CDR3aa: CASSSVSNSPLHF

abundance: NA
v_gene: TRBV7-3
j_gene: TRBJ2-5
d_gene: NA
CDR3nt: TGTGCCAGCAGCCCGACTAGAACGGAGACCCAGTACTTC
CDR3aa: CASSPTRTETQYF